This TCR beta chain is from a study of blood T cell repertoires in COVID-19. Study in general: The cDNA or gDNA used as material had been derived from T cells, B-cell-depleted T cells, or PBMCs.

Participants came from some 23 US areas, aged about 18 to 95 years. Clinical histories supplied by participants themselves formed the basis of cohort assignment. Some clones are missing from TCRdb's copy, which holds only in-frame ones; the method was immunoSEQ multiplex PCR. The sample comprises fewer than 200,000 clones, about four fifths of which are singletons, and roughly 12% rests with the top ten. The sequencing input was PBMCs or T cells enriched from blood (not recorded which). The sequence was collected from a man over 45 who had recovered from COVID-19.

CDR3 sequence: CASSLGGGEQYF. The CDR3, as DNA: TGTGCCAGCAGTTTGGGGGGGGGCGAGCAGTACTTC. The V call is TRBV12-3 or TRBV12-4, the J call TRBJ2-7; TRBD2 matches 7 bases. The ends lost 3 bases at V and 6 bases at J; junction bases unmatched: 2. The CDR3 totals 12 residues.